A single sample is the source of the 9 T cell receptor beta chains below, sequenced in a study of T cells in narcolepsy. Generated by immunoSEQ multiplex PCR, the TCRdb table keeps only in-frame clones and is missing some. The sample shows just under 35,000 clones, approximately 80% of them seen only once. Sequencing was carried out using memory (CD45RA-) CD4+ T cells from blood. These receptors all stem from a human donor in good health.

The J gene is TRBJ2-1, the V gene TRBV7-8; 8 bases line up with TRBD2. This CDR3 is built from 19 residues. CDR1 and CDR2 from the germline V gene are SGHVS and FQNEAQ. The V gene end was trimmed by 5 bases and the J gene end by 0 bases; junction bases not matched to a gene: 15. The CDR3 bases are TGTGCCAGCAGCCCCGGATATACTAGCGGATTAAGCTCCTACAATGAGCAGTTCTTC. It codes for CASSPGYTSGLSSYNEQFF. Drawing the rest from reference TRBV7-8 and TRBJ2-1, the complete variable domain is GAGVSQSPRYKVAKRGQDVALRCDPISGHVSLFWYQQALGQGPEFLTYFQNEAQLDKSGLPSDRFFAERPEGSVSTLKIQRTQQEDSAVYLCASSPGYTSGLSSYNEQFFGPGTRLTVL.

The V call is TRBV5-1, the J call TRBJ2-5; tentative D call: TRBD1 (6 bases). Matching the DNA end better, TRBJ2-7 makes the J call doubtful. This CDR3 is 16 amino acids long. CDR1 and CDR2 (germline): SGHRS, YFSETQ. The CDR3, as DNA: TGCGCCAGCAGCCCCAGATCAGGGGACCTCTCCTACGAGCAGTACTTC. Translated: CASSPRSGDLSYEQYF.

This clone was detected once. The chain carries TRBV10-3 and TRBJ2-2; tentatively, D is TRBD1 or TRBD2 (6 bases each). Between the trimmed V and J ends, which lost 0 bases and 5 bases, there was a span of 13 bases. Germline-derived CDR1 and CDR2 are ENHRY and SYGVKD. The CDR3 extends over 16 amino acids. The CDR3 spells CAISESGGQRTGELFF. The CDR3 bases are TGTGCCATCAGTGAGTCAGGGGGGCAGCGGACCGGGGAGCTGTTTTTT.

The chain employs TRBV28 and TRBJ2-7; D is ambiguous. V dropped 5 bases and J dropped 5 bases, with 10 bases sitting between them. There are 12 residues in the CDR3. Looked up from germline, CDR1 is MDHEN and CDR2 is SYDVKM. The CDR3 spells CASSPIRNEQYF. The CDR3, as DNA: TGTGCCAGCAGTCCCATCAGGAACGAGCAGTACTTC.

This clone has just a few counts. The chain has TRBV7-3 and TRBJ1-2; D ambiguous. The CDR3 covers 13 residues. CDR1 and CDR2 from the germline V gene are SGHTA and FQGTGA. V was trimmed by 5 bases and J by 4 bases, leaving 11 bases between them. DNA of the CDR3: TGTGCCAGCAGCCAGAGATATGGCTATGGCTACACCTTC. It encodes CASSQRYGYGYTF.

The chain carries TRBV28 and TRBJ1-5; D gene unclear. V lost 6 bases to trimming and J lost 3 bases, with 15 bases between them. The germline V gene encodes CDR1 MDHEN and CDR2 SYDVKM. This CDR3 has 15 amino acids. CDR3 in DNA: TGTGCCAGCAGCCCCGTCGGGAGTGACAATCAGCCCCAGCATTTT. It translates to CASSPVGSDNQPQHF.

This clone occurred a few times. V usage is TRBV14 and J usage is TRBJ2-1; 8 bases match TRBD1. The CDR3 length is 15 residues. V lost 1 base, J lost 9 bases, and 8 bases stayed unmatched. Germline CDR1 is SGHDN and CDR2 is FVKESK. CDR3 sequence (DNA): TGTGCCAGCAGCCAAGCTCGCCCAGGGGGCGGTGAGCAGTTCTTC. Translation: CASSQARPGGGEQFF. The variable domain in full, completed from reference TRBV14 and TRBJ2-1, reads EAGVTQFPSHSVIEKGQTVTLRCDPISGHDNLYWYRRVMGKEIKFLLHFVKESKQDESGMPNNRFLAERTGGTYSTLKVQPAELEDSGVYFCASSQARPGGGEQFFGPGTRLTVL.

This clone appeared a few times. The chain carries TRBV7-9 and TRBJ1-2; TRBD1 might be the D (5 bases). This CDR3 has 16 amino acids. The V and J ends lost 5 bases and 3 bases respectively, with 19 bases between them. Germline V gives CDR1 SEHNR, CDR2 FQNEAQ (reference sequence). This CDR3 reads CASSPRQPSLDYGYTF. The CDR3 nucleotides are TGTGCCAGCAGCCCCAGACAGCCCTCCCTCGACTATGGCTACACCTTC.

This clone was seen a few times. The V call is TRBV6-5, the J call TRBJ1-1, with TRBD1 as a possible D gene (5 bases). Per germline, CDR1 MNHEY and CDR2 SVGAGI. This CDR3 contains 13 residues. The V end was cut by 7 bases, the J end by 4 bases, with 13 bases between. Here the CDR3 DNA reads TGTGCCAGCACCTTGGGGCAGGCCACTGAAGCTTTCTTT. The encoded protein is CASTLGQATEAFF.